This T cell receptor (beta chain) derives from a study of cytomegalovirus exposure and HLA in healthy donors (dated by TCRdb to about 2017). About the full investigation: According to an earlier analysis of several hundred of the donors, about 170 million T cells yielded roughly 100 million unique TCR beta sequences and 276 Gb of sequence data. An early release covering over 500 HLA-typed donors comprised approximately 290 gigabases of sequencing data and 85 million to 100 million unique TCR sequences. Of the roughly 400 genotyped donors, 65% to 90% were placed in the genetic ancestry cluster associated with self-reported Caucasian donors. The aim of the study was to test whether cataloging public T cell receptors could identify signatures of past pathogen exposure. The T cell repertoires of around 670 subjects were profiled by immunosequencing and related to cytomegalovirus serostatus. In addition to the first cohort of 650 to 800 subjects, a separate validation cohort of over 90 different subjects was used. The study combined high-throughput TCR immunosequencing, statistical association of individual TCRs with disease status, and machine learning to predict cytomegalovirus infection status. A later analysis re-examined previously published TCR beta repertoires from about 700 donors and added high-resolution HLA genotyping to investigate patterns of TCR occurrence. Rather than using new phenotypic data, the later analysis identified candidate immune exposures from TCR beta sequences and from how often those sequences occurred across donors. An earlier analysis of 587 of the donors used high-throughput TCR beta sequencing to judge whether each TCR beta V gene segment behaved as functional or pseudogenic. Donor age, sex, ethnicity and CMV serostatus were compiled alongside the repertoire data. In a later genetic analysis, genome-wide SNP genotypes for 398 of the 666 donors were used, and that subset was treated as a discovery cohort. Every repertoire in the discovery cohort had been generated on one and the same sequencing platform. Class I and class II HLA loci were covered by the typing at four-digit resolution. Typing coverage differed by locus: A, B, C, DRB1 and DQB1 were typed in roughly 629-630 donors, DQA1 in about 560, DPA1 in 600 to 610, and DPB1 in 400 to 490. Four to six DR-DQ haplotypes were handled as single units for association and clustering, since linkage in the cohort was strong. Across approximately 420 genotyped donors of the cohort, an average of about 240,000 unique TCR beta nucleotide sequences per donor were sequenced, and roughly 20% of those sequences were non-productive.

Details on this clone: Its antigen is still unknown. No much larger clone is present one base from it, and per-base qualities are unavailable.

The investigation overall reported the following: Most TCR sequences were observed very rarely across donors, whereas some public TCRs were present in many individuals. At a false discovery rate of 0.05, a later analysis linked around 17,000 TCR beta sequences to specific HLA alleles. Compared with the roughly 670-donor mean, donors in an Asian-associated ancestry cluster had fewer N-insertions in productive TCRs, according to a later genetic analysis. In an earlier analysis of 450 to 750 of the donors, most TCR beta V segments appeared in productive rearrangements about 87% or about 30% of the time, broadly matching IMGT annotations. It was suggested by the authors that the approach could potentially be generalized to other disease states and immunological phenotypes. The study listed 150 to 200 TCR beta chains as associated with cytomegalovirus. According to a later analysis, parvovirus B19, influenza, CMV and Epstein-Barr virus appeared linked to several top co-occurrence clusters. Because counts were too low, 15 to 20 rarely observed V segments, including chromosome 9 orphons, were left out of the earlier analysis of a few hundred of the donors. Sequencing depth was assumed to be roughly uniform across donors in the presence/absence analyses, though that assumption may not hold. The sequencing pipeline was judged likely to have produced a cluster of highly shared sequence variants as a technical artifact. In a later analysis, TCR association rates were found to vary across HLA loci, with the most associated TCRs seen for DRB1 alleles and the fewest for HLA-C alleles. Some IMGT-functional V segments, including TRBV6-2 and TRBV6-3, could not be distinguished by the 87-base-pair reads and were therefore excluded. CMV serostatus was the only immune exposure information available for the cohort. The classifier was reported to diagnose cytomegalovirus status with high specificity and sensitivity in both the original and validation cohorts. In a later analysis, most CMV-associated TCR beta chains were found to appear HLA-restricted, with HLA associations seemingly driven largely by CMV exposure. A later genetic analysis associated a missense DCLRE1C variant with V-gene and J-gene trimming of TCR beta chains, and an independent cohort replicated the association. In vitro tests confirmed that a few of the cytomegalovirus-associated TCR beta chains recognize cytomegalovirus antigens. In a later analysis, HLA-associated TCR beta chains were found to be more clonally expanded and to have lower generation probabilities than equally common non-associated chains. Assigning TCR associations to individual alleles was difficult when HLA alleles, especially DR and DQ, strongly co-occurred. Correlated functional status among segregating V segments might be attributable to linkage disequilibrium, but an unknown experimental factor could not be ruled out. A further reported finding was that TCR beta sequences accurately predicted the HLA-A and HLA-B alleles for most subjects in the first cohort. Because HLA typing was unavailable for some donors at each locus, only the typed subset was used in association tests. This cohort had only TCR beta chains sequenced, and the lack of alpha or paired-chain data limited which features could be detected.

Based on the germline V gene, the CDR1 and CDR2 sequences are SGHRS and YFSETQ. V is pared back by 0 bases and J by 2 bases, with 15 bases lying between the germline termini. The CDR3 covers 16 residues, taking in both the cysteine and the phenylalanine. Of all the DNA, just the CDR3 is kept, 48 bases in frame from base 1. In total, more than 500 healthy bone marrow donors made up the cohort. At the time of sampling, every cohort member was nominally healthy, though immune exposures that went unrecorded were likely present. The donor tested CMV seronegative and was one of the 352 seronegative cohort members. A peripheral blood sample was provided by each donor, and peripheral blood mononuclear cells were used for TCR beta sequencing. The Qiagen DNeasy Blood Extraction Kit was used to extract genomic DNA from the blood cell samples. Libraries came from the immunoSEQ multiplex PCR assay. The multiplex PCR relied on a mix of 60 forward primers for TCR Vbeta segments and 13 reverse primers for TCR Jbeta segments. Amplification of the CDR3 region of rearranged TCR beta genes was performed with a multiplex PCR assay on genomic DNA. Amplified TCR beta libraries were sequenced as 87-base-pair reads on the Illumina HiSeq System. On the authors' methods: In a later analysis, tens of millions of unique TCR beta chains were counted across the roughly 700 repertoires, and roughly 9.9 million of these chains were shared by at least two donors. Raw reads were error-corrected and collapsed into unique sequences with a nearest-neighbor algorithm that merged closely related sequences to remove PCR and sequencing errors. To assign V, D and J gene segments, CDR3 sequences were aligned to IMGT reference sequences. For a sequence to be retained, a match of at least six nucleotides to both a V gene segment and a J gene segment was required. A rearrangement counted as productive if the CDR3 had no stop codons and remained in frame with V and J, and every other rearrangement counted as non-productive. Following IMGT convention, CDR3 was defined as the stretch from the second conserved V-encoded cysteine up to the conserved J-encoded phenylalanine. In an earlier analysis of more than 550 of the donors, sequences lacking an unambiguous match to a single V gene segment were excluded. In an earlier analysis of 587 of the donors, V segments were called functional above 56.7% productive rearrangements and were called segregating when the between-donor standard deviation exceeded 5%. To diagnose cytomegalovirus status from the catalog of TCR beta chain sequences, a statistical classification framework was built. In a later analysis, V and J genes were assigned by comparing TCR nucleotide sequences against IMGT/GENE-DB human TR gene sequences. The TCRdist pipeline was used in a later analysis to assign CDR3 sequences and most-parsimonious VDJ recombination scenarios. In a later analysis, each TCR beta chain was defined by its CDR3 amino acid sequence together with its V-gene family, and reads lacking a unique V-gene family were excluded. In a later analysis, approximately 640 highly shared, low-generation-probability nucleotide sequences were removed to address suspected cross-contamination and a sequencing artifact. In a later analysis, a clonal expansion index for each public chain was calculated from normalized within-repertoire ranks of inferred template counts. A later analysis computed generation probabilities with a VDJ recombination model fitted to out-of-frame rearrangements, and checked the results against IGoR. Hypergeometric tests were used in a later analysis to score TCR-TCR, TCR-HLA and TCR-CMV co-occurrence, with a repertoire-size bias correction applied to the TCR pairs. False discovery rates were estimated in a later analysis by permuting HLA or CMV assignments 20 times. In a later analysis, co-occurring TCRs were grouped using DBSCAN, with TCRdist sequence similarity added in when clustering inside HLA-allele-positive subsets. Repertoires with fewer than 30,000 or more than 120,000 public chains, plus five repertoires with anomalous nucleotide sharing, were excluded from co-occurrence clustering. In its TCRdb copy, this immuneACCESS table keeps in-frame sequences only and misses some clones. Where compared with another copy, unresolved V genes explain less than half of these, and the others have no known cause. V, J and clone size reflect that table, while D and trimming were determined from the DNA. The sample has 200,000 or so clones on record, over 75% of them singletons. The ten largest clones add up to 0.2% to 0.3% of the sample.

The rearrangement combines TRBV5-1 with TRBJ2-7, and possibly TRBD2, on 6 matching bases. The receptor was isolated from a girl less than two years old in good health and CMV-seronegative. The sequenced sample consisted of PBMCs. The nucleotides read TGCGCCAGCAGCTTGGCTGGCGGGATAGGCCCCTACGAGCAGTACTTC. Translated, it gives CASSLAGGIGPYEQYF.